This T cell receptor beta chain originates from a study of OX40 agonist ivuxolimab in advanced cancers. About the research overall: It was ivuxolimab, an agonistic anti-OX40 (CD134) antibody, that patients were treated with. Prior checkpoint blockade (anti-PD-1, anti-PD-L1 or anti-CTLA-4) was permitted; approximately 40% had it. Partial responses were observed in three patients, of whom one had hepatocellular carcinoma and two had cutaneous melanoma.

CDR3 length equals 15 residues. With 2 bases clipped from V and 6 bases from J, the junction kept 2 bases outside the gene matches. Per germline, CDR1 SGHKS and CDR2 YYEKEE (reference sequence). Study observations and caveats: Clonal expansion from baseline to week 6 occurred in both CD4+ and CD8+ T cells.

Measured with immunoSEQ multiplex PCR; TCRdb has only the in-frame clones, and not every one. The sample records tens of thousands of clones, about 86% being singletons. This clone occurred a few times. What it binds is unknown. This TCR came from an adult with an advanced solid tumor such as melanoma, head and neck, liver or kidney cancer. Here the sequenced sample was CD4+ or CD8+ T cells sorted from blood, taken in a trial of the OX40 agonist ivuxolimab. This chain links TRBV5-5 with TRBJ2-3; 14 bases are shared with TRBD2. The CDR3 region has the DNA TGTGCCAGCAGCTTAAGACTAGCGGGAGGGGATACGCAGTATTTT. Protein product: CASSLRLAGGDTQYF.